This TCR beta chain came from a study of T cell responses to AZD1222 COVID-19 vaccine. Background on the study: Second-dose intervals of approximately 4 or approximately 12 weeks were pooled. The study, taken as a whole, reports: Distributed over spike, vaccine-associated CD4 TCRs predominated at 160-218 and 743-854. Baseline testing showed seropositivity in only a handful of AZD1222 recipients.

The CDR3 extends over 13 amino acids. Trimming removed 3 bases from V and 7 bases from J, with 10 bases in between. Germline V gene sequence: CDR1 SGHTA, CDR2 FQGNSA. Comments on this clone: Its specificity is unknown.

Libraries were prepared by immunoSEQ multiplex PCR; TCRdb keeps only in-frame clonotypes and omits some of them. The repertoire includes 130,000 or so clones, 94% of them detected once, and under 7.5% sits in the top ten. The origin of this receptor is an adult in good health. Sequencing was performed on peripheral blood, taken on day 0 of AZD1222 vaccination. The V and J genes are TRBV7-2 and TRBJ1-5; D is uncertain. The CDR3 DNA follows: TGTGCCAGCAGCTTTAATGCATTGCAGCCCCAGCATTTT. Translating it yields CASSFNALQPQHF. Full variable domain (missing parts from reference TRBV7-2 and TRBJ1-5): GAGVSQSPSNKVTEKGKDVELRCDPISGHTALYWYRQSLGQGLEFLIYFQGNSAPDKSGLPSDRFSAERTGGSVSTLTIQRTQQEDSAVYLCASSFNALQPQHFGDGTRLSIL.